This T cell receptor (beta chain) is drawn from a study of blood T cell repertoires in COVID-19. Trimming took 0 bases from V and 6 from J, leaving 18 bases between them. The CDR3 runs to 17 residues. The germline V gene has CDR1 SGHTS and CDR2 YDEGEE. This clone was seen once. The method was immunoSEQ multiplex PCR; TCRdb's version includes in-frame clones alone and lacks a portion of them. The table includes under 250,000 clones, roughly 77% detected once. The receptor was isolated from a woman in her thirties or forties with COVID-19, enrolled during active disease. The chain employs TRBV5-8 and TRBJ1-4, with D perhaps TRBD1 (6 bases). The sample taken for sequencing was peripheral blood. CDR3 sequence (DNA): TGTGCCAGCAGCTTGGGGTTCTCGGGGGGCCAGGATGAAAAACTGTTTTTT. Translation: CASSLGFSGGQDEKLFF.